These T cell receptor beta chains were read from a single sample in a study of cytomegalovirus exposure and HLA in healthy donors. Generated by immunoSEQ multiplex PCR, the TCRdb table keeps only in-frame clones and is missing some. The sample includes roughly 330,000 clones, around 87% of them seen just once. The sequenced material came from PBMCs. Receptor source: a woman aged 25 to 39 in good health and CMV-seropositive. Both conserved end residues are part of each CDR3. D genes are given only for firm matches. The listing skips clone size in some rows; elsewhere it reads once, few, many or a size class.

CDR3 length	V gene	J gene	D gene	clone size	CDR3 DNA	CDR3 protein
16	TRBV5-6	TRBJ2-7	TRBD1	.	TGTGCCAGCAGCGAAACAGGGGGCCGTAACTCCTACGAGCAGTACTTC	CASSETGGRNSYEQYF
17	TRBV9	TRBJ2-3	.	.	TGTGCCAGCAGCGTAGATGCTGACAGACGCGACACAGATACGCAGTATTTT	CASSVDADRRDTDTQYF
15	TRBV6-5	TRBJ1-6	.	.	TGTGCCAGCACTACCAACCGGGCCTTTAATTCACCCCTCCACTTT	CASTTNRAFNSPLHF
15	TRBV7-3	TRBJ1-6	.	once	TGTGCCAGCAGCAGGACAGCGACCAATAATTCACCCCTCCACTTT	CASSRTATNNSPLHF
18	TRBV7-9	TRBJ2-3	.	.	TGTGCCAGCAGTCGCTACCCTGGGACGCCCGCTAGCACAGATACGCAGTATTTT	CASSRYPGTPASTDTQYF
17	TRBV2	TRBJ2-3	TRBD2	.	TGTGCCAGCAGTGACCCCCGCACTAGCGGGGACACAGATACGCAGTATTTT	CASSDPRTSGDTDTQYF
14	TRBV7-6	TRBJ2-7	.	.	TGTGCCAGCAGCTTAGAAGCGAGCTCCTACGAGCAGTACTTC	CASSLEASSYEQYF
17	TRBV2	TRBJ2-2	TRBD2	.	TGTGCCAGCACCAAACGGACTAGCGGGGGAAACACCGGGGAGCTGTTTTTT	CASTKRTSGGNTGELFF
14	TRBV6-1	TRBJ2-7	TRBD1	.	TGTGCCAGCAGGTACGGGACAGGAGAATACGAGCAGTACTTC	CASRYGTGEYEQYF
15	TRBV30	TRBJ1-5	.	.	TGTGCCTGGAGCCCGGGGTCCAGGGTCAATCAGCCCCAGCATTTT	CAWSPGSRVNQPQHF
13	TRBV5-1	TRBJ2-3	.	.	TGCGCCAGCAGCTTGGGTACAGGAGATACGCAGTATTTT	CASSLGTGDTQYF
15	TRBV7-2	TRBJ2-3	.	.	TGTGCCAGCAGCTTAGAGGGGGGGATTCAAGATACGCAGTATTTT	CASSLEGGIQDTQYF
14	TRBV27	TRBJ2-3	.	.	TGTGCCAGCAGCCCCACAAGGGGCACAGATACGCAGTATTTT	CASSPTRGTDTQYF
15	TRBV9	TRBJ1-5	TRBD1	.	TGTGCCAGCACACCCGGGACAGCCTCCAATCAGCCCCAGCATTTT	CASTPGTASNQPQHF